This is a list of T cell receptor beta chains from one sample in a study of response to subunit inactivated influenza vaccine. TCRdb recomputed calls from the RT-PCR reads with MiXCR, one row per CDR3 protein. The sample shows roughly 500,000 distinct CDR3 sequences, about 25% of them seen only once. The source material was CD4+ T cells sorted from PBMCs, sampled around 5 days after vaccination. All receptors come from a man over 45 who received an inactivated influenza vaccine. Each CDR3 is given with its conserved first and last residue. The order of the fields is D gene, J gene, V gene, clone size, CDR3 DNA, CDR3 protein. D genes are given only for firm matches. Clone size appears in some rows only: once, few, many, or a class for an expanded clone.

d_call: TRBD1
j_call: TRBJ1-4
v_call: TRBV5-8
clone_size: few
cdr3_nt: TGTGCCAGCAGCCGGGACAGGGTTGTTGAAAAACTGTTTTTT
cdr3_aa: CASSRDRVVEKLFF

d_call: TRBD2
j_call: TRBJ2-1
v_call: TRBV30
clone_size: -
cdr3_nt: TGTGCCTGGAGACGACTAGCGGGGGCGAGGAGATACAATGAGCAGTTCTTC
cdr3_aa: CAWRRLAGARRYNEQFF

d_call: -
j_call: TRBJ2-7
v_call: TRBV28
clone_size: few
cdr3_nt: TGTGCCAGCAGGGAAGGACAGTCCTACGAGCAGTACTTC
cdr3_aa: CASREGQSYEQYF

d_call: -
j_call: TRBJ1-4
v_call: TRBV7-9
clone_size: -
cdr3_nt: TGTGCCAGCAGCTTACGGCGAGGTTATAATGAAAAACTGTTTTTT
cdr3_aa: CASSLRRGYNEKLFF

d_call: -
j_call: TRBJ2-7
v_call: TRBV20-1
clone_size: -
cdr3_nt: TGCAGTGCAAAGACTGGGGGCTGGGGTTACGAGCAGTACTTC
cdr3_aa: CSAKTGGWGYEQYF

d_call: -
j_call: TRBJ2-6
v_call: TRBV5-1
clone_size: few
cdr3_nt: TGCGCCAGCACCTTGGGGGACTCTGGGGCCAACGTCCTGACTTTC
cdr3_aa: CASTLGDSGANVLTF

d_call: TRBD2
j_call: TRBJ2-5
v_call: TRBV7-2
clone_size: few
cdr3_nt: TGTGCCAGCAGCTTACAAAGGTCTAGCGGCCAAGAGACCCAGTACTTC
cdr3_aa: CASSLQRSSGQETQYF

d_call: TRBD1
j_call: TRBJ2-7
v_call: TRBV5-1
clone_size: -
cdr3_nt: TGCGCCAGCAGCCCCGGGACAGGGGCCCTCTACGAGCAGTACTTC
cdr3_aa: CASSPGTGALYEQYF

d_call: -
j_call: TRBJ2-3
v_call: TRBV5-1
clone_size: -
cdr3_nt: TGCGCCAGCAGCCCCCAGACTGGTAGGTCAGATACGCAGTATTTT
cdr3_aa: CASSPQTGRSDTQYF

d_call: -
j_call: TRBJ2-7
v_call: TRBV25-1
clone_size: many
cdr3_nt: TGTGCCAGCAGTTTCGGTAGAGAGCAGTACTTC
cdr3_aa: CASSFGREQYF

d_call: TRBD1
j_call: TRBJ1-5
v_call: TRBV4-2
clone_size: many
cdr3_nt: TGTGCCAGCAGCCAAAGGACAGGGGGCAATCAGCCCCAGCATTTT
cdr3_aa: CASSQRTGGNQPQHF

d_call: -
j_call: TRBJ2-2
v_call: TRBV5-1
clone_size: -
cdr3_nt: TGCGCCAGCAGCTCACAAGTAACCGGGGAGCTGTTTTTT
cdr3_aa: CASSSQVTGELFF

d_call: -
j_call: TRBJ2-3
v_call: TRBV28
clone_size: -
cdr3_nt: TGTGCCAGCAGGGACTTCGGGAGCGCAGATACGCAGTATTTT
cdr3_aa: CASRDFGSADTQYF

d_call: TRBD2
j_call: TRBJ2-1
v_call: TRBV4-3
clone_size: few
cdr3_nt: TGCGCCAGCAGCCCCTGGCTAGCGGGATCGGAGCAGTTCTTC
cdr3_aa: CASSPWLAGSEQFF

d_call: TRBD1
j_call: TRBJ2-7
v_call: TRBV12-3/TRBV12-4
clone_size: few
cdr3_nt: TGTGCCAGCACCTTAACGGGACAGCTCTCCTACGAGCAGTACTTC
cdr3_aa: CASTLTGQLSYEQYF

d_call: TRBD2
j_call: TRBJ2-3
v_call: TRBV5-8
clone_size: few
cdr3_nt: TGTGCCAGCAGCCCTCTAGCGGGAGACTCAGATACGCAGTATTTT
cdr3_aa: CASSPLAGDSDTQYF

d_call: -
j_call: TRBJ1-5
v_call: TRBV5-5
clone_size: -
cdr3_nt: TGTGCCAGCAGCTCCCACGCCAGGGGAGAGGTTCAGCCCCAGCATTTT
cdr3_aa: CASSSHARGEVQPQHF

d_call: -
j_call: TRBJ2-6
v_call: TRBV6-5
clone_size: many
cdr3_nt: TGTGCCAGCAGTTATACAGGCTCTGGGGCCAACGTCCTGACTTTC
cdr3_aa: CASSYTGSGANVLTF

d_call: TRBD1
j_call: TRBJ1-2
v_call: TRBV6-1
clone_size: few
cdr3_nt: TGTGCCAGCAGCCCCGGACAGGGGAATTACTATGGCTACACCTTC
cdr3_aa: CASSPGQGNYYGYTF

d_call: -
j_call: TRBJ1-6
v_call: TRBV20-1
clone_size: many
cdr3_nt: TGCAGTGCTAGCCAGGGGTACAGGGTCGGATCACCCCTCCACTTT
cdr3_aa: CSASQGYRVGSPLHF

d_call: -
j_call: TRBJ2-6
v_call: TRBV28
clone_size: few
cdr3_nt: TGTGCCAGCAGAAAGCTGGGACGGTTCTCTGGGGCCAACGTCCTGACTTTC
cdr3_aa: CASRKLGRFSGANVLTF

d_call: TRBD2
j_call: TRBJ2-5
v_call: TRBV2
clone_size: few
cdr3_nt: TGTGCCAGCAGCGGTACTAGCGGGCGAGGGGCCCAGTACTTC
cdr3_aa: CASSGTSGRGAQYF

d_call: -
j_call: TRBJ2-5
v_call: TRBV20-1
clone_size: few
cdr3_nt: TGCAGTGCTAGACCGGGGCCTGGGGGGACCCAGTACTTC
cdr3_aa: CSARPGPGGTQYF

d_call: -
j_call: TRBJ2-1
v_call: TRBV20-1
clone_size: -
cdr3_nt: TGCAGTGCTGGTACTAGGATCGAGCAGTTCTTC
cdr3_aa: CSAGTRIEQFF

d_call: TRBD2
j_call: TRBJ2-1
v_call: TRBV20-1
clone_size: -
cdr3_nt: TGCAGTGCTAGAGGAAAAGGTAGCGGGGGGGCCAATGAGCAGTTCTTC
cdr3_aa: CSARGKGSGGANEQFF

d_call: TRBD1
j_call: TRBJ2-3
v_call: TRBV4-1
clone_size: -
cdr3_nt: TGCGCCACCACGACAGGGGTGGGTACAGATACGCAGTATTTT
cdr3_aa: CATTTGVGTDTQYF

d_call: -
j_call: TRBJ1-5
v_call: TRBV20-1
clone_size: -
cdr3_nt: TGCAGTGCAATCGTTCGGTTAAATCAGCCCCAGCATTTT
cdr3_aa: CSAIVRLNQPQHF

d_call: -
j_call: TRBJ2-3
v_call: TRBV18
clone_size: -
cdr3_nt: TGTGCCAGCTCACCGACATATGGTGGCGGAGATACGCAGTATTTT
cdr3_aa: CASSPTYGGGDTQYF

d_call: -
j_call: TRBJ2-4
v_call: TRBV20-1
clone_size: -
cdr3_nt: TGCAGTGGTAGCGTACAGGCCAAAAACATTCAGTACTTC
cdr3_aa: CSGSVQAKNIQYF

d_call: -
j_call: TRBJ2-3
v_call: TRBV5-1
clone_size: few
cdr3_nt: TGCGCCAGCAGCCCTTACAATCGAGGAGGCACAGATACGCAGTATTTT
cdr3_aa: CASSPYNRGGTDTQYF

d_call: -
j_call: TRBJ2-1
v_call: TRBV20-1
clone_size: -
cdr3_nt: TGCAGTGCTAGAGGCCGGGACCGATGGAATGAGCAGTTCTTC
cdr3_aa: CSARGRDRWNEQFF

d_call: -
j_call: TRBJ1-2
v_call: TRBV6-6
clone_size: -
cdr3_nt: TGTGCCAGCACTGGACCTAACTATGGCTACACCTTC
cdr3_aa: CASTGPNYGYTF

d_call: -
j_call: TRBJ2-1
v_call: TRBV7-2
clone_size: -
cdr3_nt: TGTGCCAGCAGCGCCGCTTCGAGCTCCTACAATGAGCAGTTCTTC
cdr3_aa: CASSAASSSYNEQFF

d_call: -
j_call: TRBJ1-5
v_call: TRBV15
clone_size: -
cdr3_nt: TGTGCCACCAGCAGAGAACGACGGGGCAATCAGCCCCAGCATTTT
cdr3_aa: CATSRERRGNQPQHF

d_call: -
j_call: TRBJ1-5
v_call: TRBV6-2/TRBV6-3
clone_size: -
cdr3_nt: TGTGCCAGCAGTTACTCGGGCTCCCACCAGCCCCAGCATTTT
cdr3_aa: CASSYSGSHQPQHF

d_call: TRBD1
j_call: TRBJ1-1
v_call: TRBV20-1
clone_size: -
cdr3_nt: TGCAGTGCTCCTAGACAGGGAATAACGAACACTGAAGCTTTCTTT
cdr3_aa: CSAPRQGITNTEAFF

d_call: -
j_call: TRBJ2-7
v_call: TRBV11-1
clone_size: few
cdr3_nt: TGTGCCAGCAGCTCCCCCGGGACACTCTCCTACGAGCAGTACTTC
cdr3_aa: CASSSPGTLSYEQYF

d_call: -
j_call: TRBJ2-1
v_call: TRBV20-1
clone_size: -
cdr3_nt: TGCAGTGCCCAGCGTTCCCCGACCTACAATGAGCAGTTCTTC
cdr3_aa: CSAQRSPTYNEQFF

d_call: -
j_call: TRBJ2-5
v_call: TRBV6-2/TRBV6-3
clone_size: -
cdr3_nt: TGTGCCATCAGTCCAATCCCCAGAGGCGGGACCCAGTACTTC
cdr3_aa: CAISPIPRGGTQYF

d_call: -
j_call: TRBJ1-1
v_call: TRBV29-1
clone_size: few
cdr3_nt: TGCAGCGCCTTATGGACATCGGCGACGGCGAACACTGAAGCTTTCTTT
cdr3_aa: CSALWTSATANTEAFF

d_call: -
j_call: TRBJ1-1
v_call: TRBV27
clone_size: -
cdr3_nt: TGTGCCAGCAGTTACAGGGACGACACTGAAGCTTTCTTT
cdr3_aa: CASSYRDDTEAFF

d_call: TRBD1
j_call: TRBJ2-5
v_call: TRBV5-1
clone_size: few
cdr3_nt: TGCGCCAGCAGCTTGGGTTCAGGGGGCGGAGAGACCCAGTACTTC
cdr3_aa: CASSLGSGGGETQYF

d_call: -
j_call: TRBJ2-7
v_call: TRBV18
clone_size: -
cdr3_nt: TGTGCCAGCTCACCACCCATGGGGGCGGGGAACGAGCAGTACTTC
cdr3_aa: CASSPPMGAGNEQYF

d_call: -
j_call: TRBJ1-1
v_call: TRBV20-1
clone_size: few
cdr3_nt: TGCAGTGCTAGAGGGTTGTCCGGGGGGAGAAACACTGAAGCTTTCTTT
cdr3_aa: CSARGLSGGRNTEAFF

d_call: -
j_call: TRBJ2-3
v_call: TRBV10-3
clone_size: once
cdr3_nt: TGTGCCATCAGCCCTCGGGGCGGGCTCACAGATACGCAGTATTTT
cdr3_aa: CAISPRGGLTDTQYF

d_call: TRBD2
j_call: TRBJ2-5
v_call: TRBV20-1
clone_size: few
cdr3_nt: TGCAGAGCGGGAGGTGGCCAAGAGACCCAGTACTTC
cdr3_aa: CRAGGGQETQYF

d_call: TRBD2
j_call: TRBJ2-3
v_call: TRBV6-1
clone_size: -
cdr3_nt: TGTGCCAGCAGTCCTCGCGCGGGGGGCACAGATACGCAGTATTTT
cdr3_aa: CASSPRAGGTDTQYF

d_call: TRBD2
j_call: TRBJ2-2
v_call: TRBV28
clone_size: few
cdr3_nt: TGTGCCAGCAGTTCGGGACTAGCGGTAAATACCGGGGAGCTGTTTTTT
cdr3_aa: CASSSGLAVNTGELFF

d_call: -
j_call: TRBJ1-1
v_call: TRBV2
clone_size: few
cdr3_nt: TGTGCCAGCAGTGTTACGCAGGGAAACACTGAAGCTTTCTTT
cdr3_aa: CASSVTQGNTEAFF

d_call: -
j_call: TRBJ2-5
v_call: TRBV6-5
clone_size: -
cdr3_nt: TGTGCCAGCAGTTTTGGAGGGGTCGGGGGAGAGACCCAGTACTTC
cdr3_aa: CASSFGGVGGETQYF

d_call: -
j_call: TRBJ1-1
v_call: TRBV11-2
clone_size: -
cdr3_nt: TGTGCCAGCAGCTTATTGAATGTGCGAGCAGGGGCAGAAGCTTTCTTT
cdr3_aa: CASSLLNVRAGAEAFF

d_call: -
j_call: TRBJ2-1
v_call: TRBV6-2/TRBV6-3
clone_size: -
cdr3_nt: TGTGCCAGCAGACGACCGGGACTTACTAAGCAGTTCTTC
cdr3_aa: CASRRPGLTKQFF

d_call: -
j_call: TRBJ1-4
v_call: TRBV20-1
clone_size: few
cdr3_nt: TGCAGTGCTAGACCCACAGCAGAAAAACTGTTTTTT
cdr3_aa: CSARPTAEKLFF